Listed below are T cell receptor beta chains from one sample, sequenced in a study of blood T cells in healthy people across ages. Each CDR3 protein is one row after TCRdb ran MiXCR on the 5' RACE reads. Found here are around 1.7 million distinct CDR3 sequences, roughly 30% of them singletons; the top ten hold roughly 8%. The sequencing input was blood. Receptors were obtained from a woman between 25 and 40 years old in good health. CDR3s leave out the opening cysteine and the closing phenylalanine or tryptophan. A D gene is named only where the DNA matches it firmly. Where a row states a size, it is once, few, many or the class of an expanded clone; other rows omit it.

j_gene | d_gene | abundance | v_gene | CDR3aa
TRBJ1-2 | NA | few | TRBV20-1 | SCGLPYGYT
TRBJ2-3 | TRBD2 | NA | TRBV20-1 | SAYPGLAGGSTDTQY
TRBJ2-4 | NA | many | TRBV12-3/TRBV12-4 | ASGLSSQGNIQY
TRBJ1-4 | NA | few | TRBV5-1 | ASSFSGGEEKLF
TRBJ1-4 | NA | NA | TRBV4-1 | TSSLRTVLNEKLF
TRBJ2-7 | NA | few | TRBV11-2 | ASSFYTGGAYKQY
TRBJ1-4 | NA | NA | TRBV6-2/TRBV6-3 | ASSYVGTYDGGNEKLF
TRBJ2-7 | TRBD2 | many | TRBV29-1 | SVETAGVDEQY
TRBJ2-2 | NA | NA | TRBV5-1 | ASSPTGAGRGTGELF
TRBJ1-1 | NA | few | TRBV6-5 | ASSSVGRNTEAF
TRBJ1-2 | NA | few | TRBV25-1 | ASRAPGSNYGYT
TRBJ2-5 | NA | NA | TRBV18 | ASSPAPDEETQY
TRBJ2-7 | NA | NA | TRBV20-1 | SARDWKRGSYEQY
TRBJ2-7 | TRBD1 | NA | TRBV11-2 | ASSTDRAGVQY
TRBJ2-7 | TRBD2 | many | TRBV20-1 | SARMSSGSAYEQY
TRBJ2-4 | TRBD2 | many | TRBV19 | ASSYRPSGGTGAKNIQY
TRBJ2-1 | TRBD2 | NA | TRBV7-2 | ASSLAGDFYNEQF
TRBJ1-2 | NA | many | TRBV7-2 | ASSLRVTDGYT
TRBJ1-5 | NA | few | TRBV7-2 | TSSLMLDQPQH
TRBJ2-6 | NA | many | TRBV4-3 | ASSQAADLSGANVLT
TRBJ2-1 | TRBD2 | few | TRBV12-3/TRBV12-4 | ASRSLFSNRGSVDEQF
TRBJ2-3 | NA | NA | TRBV3-1 | ASTLGGVGDDTQY
TRBJ2-7 | TRBD1 | many | TRBV12-3/TRBV12-4 | ASSLQGTTSYEQY
TRBJ1-2 | NA | NA | TRBV6-1 | ASSEAPPGLRYT
TRBJ2-7 | TRBD2 | few | TRBV7-2 | ASSPGAVAGGYASYEQY
TRBJ2-3 | TRBD2 | NA | TRBV20-1 | SARGLDTDTQY
TRBJ1-2 | TRBD1 | NA | TRBV29-1 | SARGTQGASGYT
TRBJ2-1 | TRBD2 | NA | TRBV2 | ASSQWGSGGTETQF
TRBJ2-4 | TRBD1 | NA | TRBV5-1 | ASSWWSRDRGDQY
TRBJ2-5 | TRBD2 | NA | TRBV15 | ATSSNGRRETQY
TRBJ1-4 | NA | NA | TRBV29-1 | SVAEGRGEKLF
TRBJ2-4 | TRBD2 | NA | TRBV20-1 | SARDSASGYYEQY
TRBJ2-1 | NA | many | TRBV29-1 | SVAWNEQF
TRBJ2-5 | TRBD2 | few | TRBV28 | ASTAGEETQY
TRBJ2-5 | NA | many | TRBV5-5 | ASSKLGQETQY
TRBJ1-2 | NA | NA | TRBV7-9 | ASSPSPRFGYT
TRBJ2-1 | NA | few | TRBV5-6 | ASRNEGEQF
TRBJ1-2 | NA | NA | TRBV7-2 | ASTHLGRLYGYT
TRBJ2-1 | NA | few | TRBV24-1 | ATSETGIEKQF
NA | TRBD2 | few | TRBV9 | ASTTSGGAYNEQY
TRBJ1-5 | TRBD1 | few | TRBV2 | ASSEAKTGDQPQH
TRBJ1-2 | NA | few | TRBV9 | ASSVAGEGTRDGYT
TRBJ2-5 | NA | many | TRBV7-2 | ASSLEDRWETQY
TRBJ2-1 | TRBD2 | NA | TRBV20-1 | SARRLAGGRNEQF
TRBJ2-3 | TRBD2 | few | TRBV28 | ASSGTNTQY
TRBJ2-7 | TRBD1 | many | TRBV29-1 | SVMTGKNYEQY
TRBJ2-2 | TRBD1 | few | TRBV4-1 | ASRQSRDRTPTGELF
TRBJ2-1 | TRBD2 | NA | TRBV5-1 | ASRIAGASNNEQF
TRBJ2-5 | NA | NA | TRBV15 | ATSRDRARVGETQY
TRBJ2-1 | NA | NA | TRBV7-2 | ASSPQTGTEQF
TRBJ2-1 | NA | many | TRBV4-1 | ASSQHESAGVEQF
TRBJ1-2 | TRBD1 | few | TRBV19 | ATQGQGGYT
TRBJ1-5 | NA | once | TRBV18 | ASSPYPRDRPRQPQH
TRBJ2-7 | NA | NA | TRBV6-1 | ASSAGLQYEQY
TRBJ2-7 | NA | NA | TRBV7-2 | ASSLEWTTSYEQY
TRBJ1-4 | NA | NA | TRBV7-2 | ASSPVGGAATNEKPF
TRBJ2-2 | NA | NA | TRBV7-3 | ASKGTRTGELF
TRBJ2-4 | TRBD1 | few | TRBV7-7 | ASSWEGQGTGAKNIQY
TRBJ2-6 | NA | few | TRBV12-3/TRBV12-4 | ASSLVFRGTAFSGANVLT